Sequencing of this T cell receptor (beta chain) was carried out in a study of T cell responses to AZD1222 COVID-19 vaccine. Overall study: Second-dose schedules of about 4 or about 12 weeks were combined.

Remarks on this clone: Its antigen is undetermined.

The data were produced by immunoSEQ multiplex PCR, yet TCRdb's version contains in-frame clones alone and is incomplete. The table shows approximately 150,000 clones, with around 89% occurring only once. Study outcomes and limitations: The CD4 TCRs associated with vaccination extended across spike and predominated at 160-218 and 743-854. Spike-specific TCR breadth rose after two AZD1222 doses, and depth rose as well. None of the repertoires were sampled until the peak T cell response had passed.

V lost 5 bases to trimming and J lost 0 bases; unmatched junction nucleotides: 7. This CDR3 comprises 17 residues. Looked up from germline, CDR1 is MDHEN and CDR2 is SYDVKM. This TCR was recovered from an adult in good health. The gene calls are TRBV28 and TRBJ2-3, with 11 bases identical to TRBD2. This specimen was peripheral blood, taken on day 0 of AZD1222 vaccination. DNA for the CDR3: TGTGCCAGCAGTCGCACCGGGACTAGCGGAAGCACAGATACGCAGTATTTT. Translated: CASSRTGTSGSTDTQYF.